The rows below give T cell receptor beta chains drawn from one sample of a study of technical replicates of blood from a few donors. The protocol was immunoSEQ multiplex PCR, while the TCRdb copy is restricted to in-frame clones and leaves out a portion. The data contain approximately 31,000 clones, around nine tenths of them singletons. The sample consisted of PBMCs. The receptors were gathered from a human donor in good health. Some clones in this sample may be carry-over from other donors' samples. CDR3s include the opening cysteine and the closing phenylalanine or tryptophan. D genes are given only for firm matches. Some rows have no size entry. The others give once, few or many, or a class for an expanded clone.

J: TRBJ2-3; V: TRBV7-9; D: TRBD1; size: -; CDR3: CASSSTQTGTGFMTDTQYF; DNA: TGTGCCAGCAGCTCCACCCAGACCGGGACAGGGTTCATGACAGATACGCAGTATTTT
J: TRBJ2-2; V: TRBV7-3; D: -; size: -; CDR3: CASSSSGTHTRELFF; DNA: TGTGCCAGCAGCTCCTCCGGGACTCACACCCGGGAGCTGTTTTTT
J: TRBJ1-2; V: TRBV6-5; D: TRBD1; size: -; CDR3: CASTQEGGYYGYTF; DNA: TGTGCCAGCACCCAGGAAGGGGGCTACTATGGCTACACCTTC
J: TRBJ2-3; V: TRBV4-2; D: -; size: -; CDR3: CASSPQPLVRGTDTQYF; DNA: TGTGCCAGCAGCCCCCAACCGCTAGTGCGCGGCACAGATACGCAGTATTTT
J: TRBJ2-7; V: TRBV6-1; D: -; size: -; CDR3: CASSDSYLYEQYF; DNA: TGTGCCAGCAGTGATAGCTATCTCTACGAGCAGTACTTC
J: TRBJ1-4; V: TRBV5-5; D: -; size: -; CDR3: CASSLLSGGEKLFF; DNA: TGTGCCAGCAGCTTGTTGTCCGGAGGAGAAAAACTGTTTTTT
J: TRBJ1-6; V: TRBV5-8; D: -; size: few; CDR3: CASRRERNSPLHF; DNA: TGTGCCAGCAGGCGGGAAAGGAATTCACCCCTCCACTTT
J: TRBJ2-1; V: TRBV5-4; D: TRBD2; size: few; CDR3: CASLSREANNEQFF; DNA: TGTGCCAGCCTCTCGCGGGAGGCCAACAATGAGCAGTTCTTC
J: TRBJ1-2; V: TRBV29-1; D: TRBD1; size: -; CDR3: CSVELSGGSGYTF; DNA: TGCAGCGTTGAACTGTCAGGGGGCAGTGGCTACACCTTC
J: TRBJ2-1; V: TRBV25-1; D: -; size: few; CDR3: CASSERGNEQFF; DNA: TGTGCCAGCAGTGAAAGGGGTAATGAGCAGTTCTTC
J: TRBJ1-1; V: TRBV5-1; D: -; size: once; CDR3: CASSFTGGAVVATEAFF; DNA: TGCGCCAGCAGCTTTACAGGTGGGGCGGTGGTGGCCACTGAAGCTTTCTTT
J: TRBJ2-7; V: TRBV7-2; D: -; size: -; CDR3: CASSLRPSEAYEQYF; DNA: TGTGCCAGCAGCTTAAGGCCCTCGGAGGCCTACGAGCAGTACTTC
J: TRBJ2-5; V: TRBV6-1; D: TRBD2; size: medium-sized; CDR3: CASIAGEFSETQYF; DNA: TGTGCCAGCATAGCGGGGGAATTTTCGGAGACCCAGTACTTC
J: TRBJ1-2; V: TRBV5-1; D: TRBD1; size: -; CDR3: CASSLGQGNYGYTF; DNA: TGCGCCAGCAGCTTGGGACAGGGGAACTATGGCTACACCTTC
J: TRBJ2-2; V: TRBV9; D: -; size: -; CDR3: CASSFDWNTGELFF; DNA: TGTGCCAGCAGCTTCGACTGGAACACCGGGGAGCTGTTTTTT
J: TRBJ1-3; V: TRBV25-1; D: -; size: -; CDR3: CASSEFVGNTIYF; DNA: TGTGCCAGCAGTGAATTCGTAGGAAACACCATATATTTT
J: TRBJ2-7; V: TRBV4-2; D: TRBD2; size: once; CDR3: CASSQGLAGSYEQYF; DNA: TGTGCCAGCAGCCAGGGACTAGCGGGGTCCTACGAGCAGTACTTC
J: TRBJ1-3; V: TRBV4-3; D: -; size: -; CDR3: CASSQESPGGNSGNTIYF; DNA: TGCGCCAGCAGCCAAGAATCCCCGGGAGGGAACTCTGGAAACACCATATATTTT
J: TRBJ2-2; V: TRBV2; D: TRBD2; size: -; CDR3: CASKGTSGRGGELFF; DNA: TGTGCCAGCAAAGGGACTAGCGGCCGTGGTGGGGAGCTGTTTTTT
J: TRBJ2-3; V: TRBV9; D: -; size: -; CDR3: CASSPTGGGTDTQYF; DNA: TGTGCCAGCAGTCCAACCGGAGGGGGCACAGATACGCAGTATTTT
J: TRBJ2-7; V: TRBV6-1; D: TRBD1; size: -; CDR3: CASRGTGEQYF; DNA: TGTGCCAGCAGGGGGACAGGGGAGCAGTACTTC
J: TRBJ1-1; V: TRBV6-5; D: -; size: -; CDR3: CASSYSLGVATEAFF; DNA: TGTGCCAGCAGTTACTCCTTAGGGGTGGCCACTGAAGCTTTCTTT
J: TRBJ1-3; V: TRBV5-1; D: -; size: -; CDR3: CASSLASSGNTIYF; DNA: TGCGCCAGCAGCTTGGCCAGCTCTGGAAACACCATATATTTT
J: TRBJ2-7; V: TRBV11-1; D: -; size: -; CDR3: CASSLAYRDEQYF; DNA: TGTGCCAGCAGCTTAGCCTACAGGGACGAGCAGTACTTC
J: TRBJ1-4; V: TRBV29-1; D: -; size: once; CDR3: CSVGHGQSSGKLFF; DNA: TGCAGCGTTGGGCACGGACAGTCTTCGGGAAAACTGTTTTTT
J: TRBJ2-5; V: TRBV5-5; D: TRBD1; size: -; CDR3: CASSAGTGKGQETQYF; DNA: TGTGCCAGCAGCGCGGGGACAGGGAAAGGGCAAGAGACCCAGTACTTC
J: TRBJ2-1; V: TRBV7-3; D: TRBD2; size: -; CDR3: CASSLTQTSREQFF; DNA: TGTGCCAGCAGCTTAACACAGACTAGCAGGGAGCAGTTCTTC
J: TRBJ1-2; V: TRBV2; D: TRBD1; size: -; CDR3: CASSRQGESYGYTF; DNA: TGTGCCAGCAGTCGACAGGGGGAGAGCTATGGCTACACCTTC
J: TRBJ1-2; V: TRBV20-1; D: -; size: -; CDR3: CSATPFGYTF; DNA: TGCAGTGCTACCCCCTTTGGCTACACCTTC
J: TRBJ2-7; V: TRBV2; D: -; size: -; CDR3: CASSEKSGALYEQYF; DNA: TGTGCCAGCAGTGAAAAATCAGGGGCTTTATACGAGCAGTACTTC
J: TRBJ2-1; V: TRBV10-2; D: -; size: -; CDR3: CASSVPGYNEQFF; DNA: TGCGCCAGCAGTGTCCCCGGTTACAATGAGCAGTTCTTC
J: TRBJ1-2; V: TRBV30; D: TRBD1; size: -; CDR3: CAWSVPRGLYGYTF; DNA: TGTGCCTGGAGTGTACCCAGGGGGCTGTATGGCTACACCTTC
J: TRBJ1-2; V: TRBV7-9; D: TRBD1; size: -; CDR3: CASSSRDRPYGYTF; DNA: TGTGCCAGCAGCTCCCGGGACAGGCCCTACGGCTACACCTTC
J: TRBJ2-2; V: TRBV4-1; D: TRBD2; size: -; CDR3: CASSQVRLASTGELFF; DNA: TGCGCCAGCAGCCAAGTAAGACTAGCTAGCACCGGGGAGCTGTTTTTT
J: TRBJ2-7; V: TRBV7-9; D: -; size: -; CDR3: CASSQGSWSYEQYF; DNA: TGTGCCAGCAGCCAGGGTAGTTGGTCCTACGAGCAGTACTTC
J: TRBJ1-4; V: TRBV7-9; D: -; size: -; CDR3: CASSPSPGATNEKLFF; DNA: TGTGCCAGCAGCCCCTCCCCAGGTGCAACTAATGAAAAACTGTTTTTT
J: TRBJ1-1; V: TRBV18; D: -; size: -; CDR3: CASSPFAGYTEAFF; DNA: TGTGCCAGCTCACCGTTCGCGGGCTACACTGAAGCTTTCTTT
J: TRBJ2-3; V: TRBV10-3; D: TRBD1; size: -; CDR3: CAIRSGTGGLTDTQYF; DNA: TGTGCCATCAGGTCCGGGACAGGGGGCTTGACAGATACGCAGTATTTT
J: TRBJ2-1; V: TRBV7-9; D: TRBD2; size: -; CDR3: CASSSTSGTYNEQFF; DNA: TGTGCCAGCAGCTCGACTAGCGGGACCTACAATGAGCAGTTCTTC
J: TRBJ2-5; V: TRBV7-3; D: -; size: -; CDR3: CASSFWAGETQYF; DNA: TGTGCCAGCAGCTTTTGGGCGGGTGAGACCCAGTACTTC
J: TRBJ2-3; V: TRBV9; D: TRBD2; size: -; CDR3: CASSTVPGGSLGTQYF; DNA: TGTGCCAGCAGCACAGTCCCAGGCGGGAGTTTAGGTACGCAGTATTTT
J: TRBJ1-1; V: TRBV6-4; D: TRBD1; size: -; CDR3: CASSDHYGTGPGNTEAFF; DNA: TGTGCCAGCAGTGACCATTACGGGACAGGGCCCGGGAACACTGAAGCTTTCTTT
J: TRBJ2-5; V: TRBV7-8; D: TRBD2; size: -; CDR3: CASSGGTSGPQETQYF; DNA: TGTGCCAGCAGCGGGGGGACTAGCGGACCCCAAGAGACCCAGTACTTC
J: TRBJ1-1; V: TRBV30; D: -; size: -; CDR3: CAWKRVGTEAFF; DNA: TGTGCCTGGAAGCGGGTTGGGACTGAAGCTTTCTTT
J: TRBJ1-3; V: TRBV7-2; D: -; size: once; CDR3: CASSSQPPGVEGGNTIYF; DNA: TGTGCCAGCAGCTCCCAACCCCCTGGCGTCGAGGGTGGAAACACCATATATTTT
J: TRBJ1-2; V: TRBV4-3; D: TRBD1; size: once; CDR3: CASSPEVSTGGNYGYTF; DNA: TGCGCCAGCAGCCCGGAGGTCTCGACAGGGGGCAACTATGGCTACACCTTC
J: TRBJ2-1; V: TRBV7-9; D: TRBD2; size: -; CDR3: CASSLLGLADNYNEQFF; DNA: TGTGCCAGCAGCTTATTGGGGCTAGCGGACAACTACAATGAGCAGTTCTTC
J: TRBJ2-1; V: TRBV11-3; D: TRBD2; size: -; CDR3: CASSLFGTSGSLNNEQFF; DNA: TGTGCCAGCAGCTTATTCGGGACTAGCGGGAGCTTAAACAATGAGCAGTTCTTC
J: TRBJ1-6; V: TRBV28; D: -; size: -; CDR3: CASSSLRGNRNSPLHF; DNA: TGTGCCAGCAGTTCCCTTCGGGGGAATCGGAATTCACCCCTCCACTTT
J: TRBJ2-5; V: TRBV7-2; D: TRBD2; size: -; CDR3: CASSLLAGKGETQYF; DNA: TGTGCCAGCAGCTTACTAGCGGGAAAAGGAGAGACCCAGTACTTC
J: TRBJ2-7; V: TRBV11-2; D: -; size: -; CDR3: CASSLPRFEQYF; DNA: TGTGCCAGCAGCTTACCGCGGTTCGAGCAGTACTTC
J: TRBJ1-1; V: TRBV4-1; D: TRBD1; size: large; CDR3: CASSQAQGASNTEAFF; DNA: TGCGCCAGCAGCCAAGCACAGGGGGCCTCTAACACTGAAGCTTTCTTT
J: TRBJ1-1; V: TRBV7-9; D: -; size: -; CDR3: CASSLDGVISEAFF; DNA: TGTGCCAGCAGCTTAGACGGAGTTATTTCTGAAGCTTTCTTT